The 17 T cell receptor beta chains listed next were all sequenced from one sample in a study of graft-versus-host responses after intestinal transplantation. Produced via immunoSEQ multiplex PCR; TCRdb's table is partial and in-frame only. The sample lists about 120,000 clones; approximately 90% were seen once. Their recognized antigens are unknown. Sequencing was performed on unstimulated CD4+ T cells sorted from spleen or lymph node cells, taken before intestinal transplant. These TCRs come from a human donor who received an intestinal transplant.

This clone was seen only a few times. The gene calls are TRBV4-1 and TRBJ2-5; 13 nucleotides agree with TRBD2. The CDR3 is 15 residues long. V gave up 3 bases and J gave up 6 bases; unmatched junction bases: 4. Germline V CDR1 and CDR2: MGHRA, YSYEKL. The CDR3 nucleotides read TGCGCCAGCAGCCATTTAGGGACTAGCGGGAAGACCCAGTACTTC. This translates into CASSHLGTSGKTQYF.

The chain joins TRBV19 to TRBJ1-6; 8 positions agree with TRBD1. V dropped 5 bases and J dropped 7; count of bases not matched to a gene: 4. The germline CDR1 and CDR2 sequences are LNHDA and SQIVND (reference sequence). The CDR3 is made up of 14 amino acids. The CDR3 spells CASSHRDRNSPLHF. The CDR3 nucleotides read TGTGCCAGTAGTCACCGGGACAGGAATTCACCCCTCCACTTT. The whole variable domain, remainder taken from reference TRBV19 and TRBJ1-6, is DGGITQSPKYLFRKEGQNVTLSCEQNLNHDAMYWYRQDPGQGLRLIYYSQIVNDFQKGDIAEGYSVSREKKESFPLTVTSAQKNPTAFYLCASSHRDRNSPLHFGNGTRLTVT.

Of note for this clone: One end of the junction fails to match germline, which may point to a read error. This chain connects TRBV6-6 to TRBJ2-7; the D gene is possibly TRBD1 (5 bases). Germline V gene lookup returns CDR1 MNHNY and CDR2 SVGAGI (reference sequence). CDR3 length: 15 amino acids. The CDR3 here is CASSYLTASSYERYF. In DNA, the CDR3 is TGTGCCAGCAGTTACTTGACAGCCTCCTCCTACGAGCGGTACTTC.

The count of this clone is one. This chain connects TRBV29-1 to TRBJ2-3, with a possible D match to TRBD2 (6 bases). Germline V gene sequence: CDR1 SQVTM, CDR2 ANQGSEA. V lost 7 bases, J lost 3 bases, and 20 bases lay in between. The CDR3 runs 15 residues. The CDR3 coding sequence is TGCAGCGCAGCAGGGTTGCGGGGACCTACAGATACGCAGTATTTT. Protein: CSAAGLRGPTDTQYF.

V and J are TRBV23-1 and TRBJ2-7, with TRBD1 matching over 9 bases. TRBV23-1 is filed as an ORF, its function uncertain. The CDR3 covers 16 residues. The V and J ends lost 0 bases and 2 bases, in that order; junction bases with no gene match: 5. The CDR3 nucleotides read TGCGCCAGCAGTCAATCTCCGGACAGGGGAACCTACGAGCAGTACTTC. Amino acid sequence: CASSQSPDRGTYEQYF.

The chain uses TRBV5-1 and TRBJ1-5; D remains ambiguous. Germline V gives CDR1 SGHRS, CDR2 YFSETQ. V lost 0 bases, J lost 0 bases, and 7 bases lay in between. This CDR3 is built from 15 residues. The CDR3 reads CASSLDSYSNQPQHF. CDR3 nucleotides: TGCGCCAGCAGCTTGGACAGTTATAGCAATCAGCCCCAGCATTTT. Looking up the rest from reference TRBV5-1 and TRBJ1-5 gives the full variable domain: KAGVTQTPRYLIKTRGQQVTLSCSPISGHRSVSWYQQTPGQGLQFLFEYFSETQRNKGNFPGRFSGRQFSNSRSEMNVSTLELGDSALYLCASSLDSYSNQPQHFGDGTRLSIL.

This clone occurred a few times. Additional DNA sequences in this sample encode the identical CDR3. The chain carries TRBV2 and TRBJ2-7; no definite D call. The V gene's germline CDR1 is SNHLY and CDR2 FYNNEI. The ends were cut back, 8 bases at V and 2 bases at J, with 4 bases in the middle. The CDR3 totals 10 residues. The CDR3 DNA reads TGTGCCAGCCGGGCCTACGAGCAGTACTTC. It encodes CASRAYEQYF.

The J gene is TRBJ1-2, the V gene TRBV28, with TRBD1 as a possible D gene (6 bases). The V end was cut by 7 bases, the J end by 0 bases, with 12 bases between. Per the germline V gene, CDR1 is MDHEN and CDR2 is SYDVKM. The CDR3 is 14 amino acids. In DNA, the CDR3 is TGTGCCAGCACCATCGACAGGCCTAACTATGGCTACACCTTC. Amino acid sequence: CASTIDRPNYGYTF.

This chain links TRBV27 with TRBJ2-3; perhaps TRBD2 as D (5 bases). CDR1 is MNHEY and CDR2 is SMNVEV in the germline V gene (reference sequence). The CDR3 consists of 13 residues. V was shortened by 8 bases and J by 2 bases, with 11 bases between the two germline ends. Here the CDR3 DNA reads TGTGCCAGCTTGTCCGGGAACACAGATACGCAGTATTTT. Translating gives CASLSGNTDTQYF.

This clone was recorded only once. V gene TRBV18 combines with J gene TRBJ1-2; no definite D call. There are 15 residues in the CDR3. V lost 6 bases and J 2 bases, leaving 16 bases between the germline ends. CDR1 is KGHSH, CDR2 LQKENI, per germline. The CDR3 nucleotides read TGTGCCAGCTCCCAACGACCTGACACGAACTATGGCTACACCTTC. This translates into CASSQRPDTNYGYTF.

This rearrangement joins TRBV7-9 to TRBJ1-1; 7 bases agree with TRBD1. The CDR3 contains 13 residues. Germline V gene lookup returns CDR1 SEHNR and CDR2 FQNEAQ (reference sequence). Trimming cost V 5 bases and J 7 bases; bases outside gene matches: 7. This CDR3 is CASSTDREIEAFF. The CDR3 region has the DNA TGTGCCAGCAGCACTGACAGGGAGATTGAAGCTTTCTTT.

The genes are TRBV5-5 and TRBJ1-2; D call uncertain. The CDR3 spans 14 residues. Germline lookup yields CDR1 SGHKS and CDR2 YYEKEE (reference sequence). Trimming took 1 base from V and 4 from J, leaving 11 bases between them. This chain's CDR3 is CASSLYGVGYGYTF. In nucleotides, the CDR3 is TGTGCCAGCAGCTTGTATGGAGTGGGCTATGGCTACACCTTC. The full variable domain, its missing parts supplied by reference TRBV5-5 and TRBJ1-2, is DAGVTQSPTHLIKTRGQQVTLRCSPISGHKSVSWYQQVLGQGPQFIFQYYEKEERGRGNFPDRFSARQFPNYSSELNVNALLLGDSALYLCASSLYGVGYGYTFGSGTRLTVV.

In its sample, this clone was seen a few times. V usage is TRBV6-5 and J usage is TRBJ1-2, with TRBD1 identical over 7 bases. With 6 bases clipped from V and 6 bases from J, the junction kept 7 bases outside the gene matches. Germline V gene lookup returns CDR1 MNHEY and CDR2 SVGAGI. The CDR3 contains 13 residues. CDR3: CASSHLDRDGYTF. CDR3 DNA sequence: TGTGCCAGCAGCCACCTCGACAGGGATGGCTACACCTTC.

This clone was recorded a few times. The chain is built from TRBV30 and TRBJ1-1; D unresolved. CDR1 is GTSNPN, CDR2 SVGIG, per germline (reference sequence). The CDR3 loop spans 15 amino acids. Trimming took 4 bases from V and 0 from J, leaving 15 bases between them. CDR3 region: CAWKVPSLMNTEAFF. CDR3 DNA: TGTGCCTGGAAAGTCCCGAGTCTAATGAACACTGAAGCTTTCTTT.

This chain joins TRBV19 and TRBJ2-7, with TRBD2 as a possible D gene (5 bases). The length of the CDR3 is 14 residues. Germline V gene lookup returns CDR1 LNHDA and CDR2 SQIVND (reference sequence). Trimming shortened V by 7 bases and J by 3 bases, and 16 bases separated the two germline ends. The CDR3 spells CASKRGQVDYEQYF. Here the CDR3 DNA reads TGTGCCAGTAAGCGAGGGCAGGTCGACTACGAGCAGTACTTC.

This chain joins TRBV11-2 and TRBJ1-4; D not certain. V was shortened by 2 bases and J by 0 bases, with 13 bases between the two germline ends. Germline CDR1 SGHAT, CDR2 FQNNGV. The CDR3 length is 17 residues. The CDR3 region is CASSLMGSLSTNEKLFF. The CDR3 nucleotides read TGTGCCAGCAGCTTAATGGGGAGCCTCTCAACTAATGAAAAACTGTTTTTT.

The chain joins TRBV28 to TRBJ1-2, with 9 bases lining up with TRBD1. This CDR3 has 15 amino acids. V dropped 3 bases and J dropped 8; count of bases not matched to a gene: 10. The germline CDR1 and CDR2 sequences are MDHEN and SYDVKM. The CDR3 loop is CASSFIGTGSNGYTF. The CDR3 nucleotides read TGTGCCAGCAGTTTTATCGGGACAGGGTCTAACGGCTACACCTTC.